This record looks at one T cell receptor (beta chain) sequence and its context. Its antigen is still unknown. The record has no base qualities; no much larger clone is one base away. The data belong to a study of shared clonotypes between healthy human individuals (dated by TCRdb to about 2020). Regarding the study in general: The cohort included three men and two women between 18 and 49 years of age. The study deeply sequenced blood TCR repertoires of several healthy adults to estimate repertoire size and the extent of clonotype sharing between individuals. To increase sequencing depth and limit assay-specific biases, TCR repertoire library preparation and sequencing were carried out by different laboratories using diverse techniques. Per donor, leukapheresis produced somewhere between about 0.9 and 9.5 billion PBMCs. Study-level results and caveats: The small number of donors limited the genetic and exposure-history diversity represented. Pairwise subsampling led to the expectation that sequencing depth would affect the degree of clonotype sharing among donors. Only blood was sampled, and tissue TCR repertoires likely differ from those in blood.

Using the deep immunoSEQ assay, multiplex PCR amplified TCR CDR3 regions from genomic DNA. Genomic DNA extracted from each cell subset was distributed evenly over all wells of several immunoSEQ 96-well plates, and each plate served as one replicate. Each replicate PCR for unsorted PBMC received roughly 300 ng genomic DNA, equal to approximately 30,000 T cell genomes. Ten immunoSEQ deep assay plates were used to sequence unsorted PBMC genomic DNA. The purified libraries were quantified using a Qubit 3.0 fluorometer, sized with a Bioanalyzer 2100, and then quantified again using the KAPA Library Quantification kit. Each immunoSEQ 96-well plate was sequenced on its own single-read 150-cycle Illumina NextSeq 550 flow cell. Turning to the authors' computational methods: Because the immunoSEQ output held only junctional sequences and lacked quality scores, the filtering could not match the filtering applied to full-length reads. To assign V/J genes and CDR3, sequences were annotated against IMGT germline references using PyIR, a Python wrapper for IgBLAST v1.9. Reads were filtered out if the reads had weak V/J assignments (E-value above 1e-6), no CDR3, stop codons, out-of-frame junctions, or ambiguous translated residues. V3J clonotypes were defined as sequences sharing the same inferred V gene, J gene, and CDR3 amino acid sequence. Percentage overlap between repertoires was calculated by dividing the number of shared unique clonotypes by the size of the smaller repertoire. Three approaches were used to assess repertoire richness: RTK rarefaction, the Chao1 estimator, and Recon v2.1 estimates of unobserved clonotypes. TCRdb mirrors the immuneACCESS table, restricted to in-frame sequences. Some clones are absent from its copies; in checked studies, under half trace to an unresolved V gene, and the reason for the others is unknown. V, J and clone size are those of that table, while D and trimming were read from the DNA. The sample table records 400,000 to 600,000 clones; about 85% of these occur just once. The ten largest make up around 13% of the sample.

The donors were healthy, HIV-negative adults who had no recently reported acute infections or vaccinations. All donors were Caucasian adults living in Nashville, Tennessee, USA. For unsorted samples, some 90 million PBMCs were counted and genomic DNA was extracted with the QIAamp DNA Blood Mini kit. Blood was obtained by leukapheresis, after which PBMCs were separated by Ficoll-Histopaque density gradient centrifugation and cryopreserved in liquid nitrogen vapor phase. CDR3 length: 14 amino acids, cysteine to phenylalanine. This entry keeps only the CDR3 DNA: 42 bases, framed from base 1. V is pared back by 1 base and J by 4 bases, with 7 bases lying between the germline termini. For CDR1 and CDR2, the germline V gene (reference sequence) lists MNHNY and SVGAGI.

Source material: PBMCs. Recombination joined TRBV6-6 with TRBJ1-4; perhaps TRBD1 is the D gene, with 5 bases matching. The TCR originated in a woman in her 40s in good health. Some clones in this sample may be carry-over from other donors' samples. The DNA sequence follows: TGTGCCAGCAGTTACTGGGGGGATAATGAAAAACTGTTTTTT. Translated, it reads CASSYWGDNEKLFF.